What follows describes a single TCR beta chain. The antigen remains unidentified. This sample is part of a study of cytomegalovirus exposure and HLA in healthy donors. In germline, CDR1 is SGHDT, CDR2 YYEEEE. This CDR3 has 14 residues. After removal of 2 bases from V and 3 bases from J, the junction contained 4 bases not matched to a gene. Overall study results and limits: V segments that were indistinguishable, TRBV6-2 and TRBV6-3 among them, were omitted from analysis. Accurate predictions that matched the HLA-A and HLA-B alleles of most subjects were reportedly made from TCR beta sequences. A later analysis linked a missense DCLRE1C variant to TCR beta V- and J-gene trimming.

Amplification used 60 Vbeta primers and 13 Jbeta primers. The data were produced by immunoSEQ multiplex PCR, yet TCRdb's version contains in-frame clones alone and is incomplete. The repertoire includes about 100,000 clones, 65% to 75% of them detected once, and roughly 14% sits in the top ten. The sequence was obtained from a woman between 70 and 85 years old in good health and CMV-seropositive. The rearrangement joins TRBV5-6 to TRBJ2-5; 7 bases match TRBD1. Sequencing was done on a sample of PBMCs. The CDR3 here is CASSLQGWEETQYF. CDR3 bases: TGTGCCAGCAGCTTACAGGGGTGGGAAGAGACCCAGTACTTC.